This T cell receptor beta chain was recovered during a study of Ad26.COV2.S vaccination and SARS-CoV-2 variants. Study-wide results and limits: It was vaccine recipients, not placebo recipients, who had the higher spike-specific TCR breadth. Reported post-vaccination CD8+ and CD4+ T cell responses to spike showed substantial breadth.

About this clone: Its antigen remains unknown.

Clones were sequenced by immunoSEQ multiplex PCR, and TCRdb holds only the in-frame ones, with some missing. The table includes about 350,000 clones, roughly nine tenths detected once. The CDR3 totals 12 residues. CDR1 is MNHEY and CDR2 is SVGEGT in the germline V gene. Trimming left V 2 bases short and J 7 bases short, with 7 bases between. Material: peripheral blood, obtained after recovery from COVID-19. V gene TRBV6-2 or TRBV6-3 combines with J gene TRBJ2-3, with D possibly being TRBD1 (5 bases). The source is a human donor who had recovered from COVID-19. In nucleotides, the CDR3 is TGTGCCAGCAGTTACGGGGCGAATACGCAGTATTTT. Translated: CASSYGANTQYF.